The table lists the clone carrying this TCR beta chain with a count of one. This entry belongs to a study of blood T cell repertoires in COVID-19. Study-wide background: Donors in the United States, Italy and Spain gave samples during acute or convalescent COVID-19. In each case, the material was cDNA or gDNA derived from T cells, B-cell-depleted T cells, or PBMCs.

Trimming took 5 bases from V and 1 from J, leaving 8 bases between them. Germline values: CDR1 SGHNT, CDR2 YENEEA. This CDR3 spans 13 amino acids. As originally analysed: Estimation of nucleated cell counts was performed using reference gene primer amplification. Only in-frame clones appear in the TCRdb table, and some are missing; sequencing was by immunoSEQ multiplex PCR. Clonal size and the V and J genes are those of that table, whereas D and trimming came from the DNA. The data contain more than 120,000 clones, 75% to 90% of them seen just once; the ten biggest clones take up 30% to 45%. The source material was peripheral blood. The chain couples TRBV11-3 to TRBJ1-1; D unresolved. The receptor's source is a man in his forties or fifties who had recovered from COVID-19. The CDR3 loop is CASSHEQNTEAFF. DNA of the CDR3: TGTGCCAGCAGCCACGAACAGAACACTGAAGCTTTCTTT.